These 4 T cell receptor beta chains came from one sample sequenced in a study of a mutant IDH1 vaccine in newly diagnosed glioma. Their antigens remain unidentified. TCRdb's copy holds only in-frame clones and misses some; the assay was immunoSEQ multiplex PCR. The top ten clones hold approximately 19% of a sample with some 28,000 clones, 82% of them seen once. The time point is: week 23, last vaccination. In every dose of vaccine, 300 ug of mutant IDH1 20-mer peptide was given alongside topical imiquimod. The sequenced sample was PBMCs, obtained from a glioma patient whose treatment included an IDH1 peptide vaccine. The receptors derive from a woman aged 25 to 39 with glioma.

V gene TRBV9 combines with J gene TRBJ2-3; no clear D. The germline gives CDR1 SGDLS, CDR2 YYNGEE. The CDR3 spans 15 residues. V lost 4 bases to trimming and J lost 1 base, with 13 bases between them. CDR3 nucleotides: TGTGCCAGCAGCTTCGTAGGAGACCGCACAGATACGCAGTATTTT. Protein sequence: CASSFVGDRTDTQYF.

The table lists this clone with a few counts. J is TRBJ1-1 and V is TRBV2; D is perhaps TRBD1 (5 bases). Germline assignment: CDR1 SNHLY and CDR2 FYNNEI. CDR3 size: 12 residues. V lost 5 bases and J 4 bases, leaving 8 bases between the germline ends. For the CDR3, the DNA is TGTGCCAGCAGTCCCAGGGCCACTGAAGCTTTCTTT. Encoded protein: CASSPRATEAFF.

CDR3 coding DNA: TGTGCCAGCAGCCAAAAATGGGGAGCGAACGAGCAGTACTTC. Translating gives CASSQKWGANEQYF. The chain carries TRBV14 and TRBJ2-7; D perhaps matches TRBD2 (5 bases). V lost 2 bases and J 5 bases, leaving 13 bases between the germline ends. Germline V gives CDR1 SGHDN, CDR2 FVKESK. CDR3 length: 14 amino acids.

This rearrangement joins TRBV4-2 to TRBJ1-2; no definite D call. Germline V CDR1 and CDR2: LGHNA, YNFKEQ. The CDR3 loop spans 14 amino acids. V shed 1 base and J shed 4 bases, with 10 bases lying between them. The CDR3 is CASSQVEGTYGYTF. CDR3 coding DNA: TGTGCCAGCAGCCAAGTTGAGGGAACCTATGGCTACACCTTC.